Each of the 11 T cell receptor beta chains below was sequenced from the same sample in a study of T cell changes during pregnancy in multiple sclerosis (dated by TCRdb to 2018 to 2020). Preparation of the library involved the immunoSEQ multiplex PCR assay. As stored in TCRdb, this immuneACCESS dataset retains in-frame rearrangements with V and J assigned. A fraction of the clones does not appear; measured against another copy, unresolved V genes explain less than half of the discrepancy, and the remainder lacks a known reason. The sample has about 33,000 clones on record, over 80% of them singletons. The top ten clonotypes cover around 2.7% of the sample. Sequences were derived from CD4+ T cells from peripheral blood mononuclear cells, sampled in the third trimester of pregnancy. The receptors were sampled from a female donor in good health, enrolled as a control in a pregnancy study.

The genes are TRBV9 and TRBJ1-4, with D possibly being TRBD1 (6 bases). The CDR3 consists of 14 residues. Germline V gives CDR1 SGDLS, CDR2 YYNGEE. With 7 bases removed from V and 3 bases from J, the gap between germline ends came to 13 bases. CDR3 coding DNA: TGTGCCAGCCCACAGGGCGTAGCTAATGAAAAACTGTTTTTT. It specifies CASPQGVANEKLFF.

The chain combines TRBV5-1 with TRBJ1-1, with 10 positions matching TRBD1. Germline-derived CDR1 and CDR2 are SGHRS and YFSETQ. The CDR3 is 14 amino acids. The V segment lost 7 bases and the J segment 5 bases; nucleotides outside the gene matches: 8. This CDR3 is CASSGTGVGTEAFF. The CDR3 coding sequence is TGCGCCAGCTCTGGGACAGGGGTGGGTACTGAAGCTTTCTTT. Full variable domain (remainder filled in from reference TRBV5-1 and TRBJ1-1): KAGVTQTPRYLIKTRGQQVTLSCSPISGHRSVSWYQQTPGQGLQFLFEYFSETQRNKGNFPGRFSGRQFSNSRSEMNVSTLELGDSALYLCASSGTGVGTEAFFGQGTRLTVV.

In its sample, this clone was seen once. The gene calls are TRBV27 and TRBJ2-3; D is possibly TRBD2 (6 bases). The CDR3 loop spans 19 amino acids. The V end lost 6 bases, the J end lost 6 bases, and 31 bases lay between the germline ends. Germline V gene sequence: CDR1 MNHEY, CDR2 SMNVEV (reference sequence). CDR3 sequence reads: CASSYTKPGTSGRGDTQYF. The DNA for the CDR3 is TGTGCCAGCAGCTATACTAAACCCGGGACTTCGGGGAGAGGGGATACGCAGTATTTT.

The chain has TRBV9 and TRBJ2-7, with 7 bases that match TRBD2. This CDR3 has 16 amino acids. Germline CDR1 SGDLS, CDR2 YYNGEE. Losses at the gene ends were 2 bases for V and 2 bases for J; bases not matched to a gene: 10. CDR3: CASSVGLGGGPYEQYF. DNA of the CDR3: TGTGCCAGCAGCGTGGGGCTCGGGGGAGGGCCCTACGAGCAGTACTTC.

This chain links TRBV5-1 with TRBJ1-1; D possibly corresponds to TRBD1 (5 bases). Trimming pared 2 bases from V and 2 bases from J, leaving 10 bases between. This CDR3 comprises 14 residues. Germline-derived CDR1 and CDR2 are SGHRS and YFSETQ. The CDR3 bases are TGCGCCAGCAGCTTTCTGGGGCATAACACTGAAGCTTTCTTT. Residues: CASSFLGHNTEAFF.

The chain links TRBV5-1 to TRBJ2-7, with TRBD2 matching 8 bases. The J segment lost 4 bases and the V segment lost 2 bases, leaving 2 bases of the junction unmatched. The germline CDR1 and CDR2 sequences are SGHRS and YFSETQ. The CDR3 is 13 amino acids. CDR3 protein: CASSLLAEYEQYF. CDR3 DNA: TGCGCCAGCAGCTTACTAGCGGAGTACGAGCAGTACTTC. The complete variable domain, with remaining parts taken from reference TRBV5-1 and TRBJ2-7, reads KAGVTQTPRYLIKTRGQQVTLSCSPISGHRSVSWYQQTPGQGLQFLFEYFSETQRNKGNFPGRFSGRQFSNSRSEMNVSTLELGDSALYLCASSLLAEYEQYFGPGTRLTVT.

This clone was detected once. The J gene is TRBJ2-6, the V gene TRBV18, with TRBD2 identical over 13 bases. V was pared by 3 bases and J by 1 base, with 12 bases of the junction left unmatched. In germline, CDR1 is KGHSH, CDR2 LQKENI. This CDR3 spans 21 amino acids. CDR3 sequence reads: CASSPVGLGLAGESGANVLTF. The CDR3 DNA follows: TGTGCCAGCTCACCCGTGGGTTTAGGACTAGCGGGAGAGTCTGGGGCCAACGTCCTGACTTTC. The full variable domain, its missing parts supplied by reference TRBV18 and TRBJ2-6, is NAGVMQNPRHLVRRRGQEARLRCSPMKGHSHVYWYRQLPEEGLKFMVYLQKENIIDESGMPKERFSAEFPKEGPSILRIQQVVRGDSAAYFCASSPVGLGLAGESGANVLTFGAGSRLTVL.

V and J are TRBV4-3 and TRBJ2-1, with a possible D match to TRBD1 (5 bases). Germline CDR1 reads LGHNA; CDR2 reads YSLEER. Trimming took 4 bases from V and 9 from J, leaving 10 bases between them. This CDR3 is 12 amino acids long. The CDR3 loop reads CASSLWGGEQFF. The CDR3 bases are TGCGCCAGCAGCCTTTGGGGCGGTGAGCAGTTCTTC.

V is TRBV10-3 and J is TRBJ2-3, with 7 bases identical to TRBD2. The CDR3 loop spans 15 amino acids. V lost 6 bases and J lost 6; bases outside the gene matches: 12. Germline CDR1 reads ENHRY; CDR2 reads SYGVKD. Written as DNA, the CDR3 is TGTGCCATCAGAAACAGCGGGAACGGAGACGATACGCAGTATTTT. Amino acid sequence: CAIRNSGNGDDTQYF.

A word on this clone: Other DNA sequences in this sample translate to the same CDR3. The rearrangement joins TRBV19 to TRBJ1-2; tentative D call: TRBD1 (6 bases). This CDR3 comprises 12 residues. Trimming stripped 6 bases from V and 5 bases from J, with 10 bases between. In germline, CDR1 is LNHDA, CDR2 SQIVND (reference sequence). This CDR3 reads CASRGRGYGYTF. In DNA, the CDR3 is TGTGCCAGTAGAGGCAGGGGTTATGGCTACACCTTC.

This chain joins TRBV9 and TRBJ2-5; a weak D match, TRBD1 (5 bases). The CDR3 contains 13 residues. V was clipped by 0 bases and J by 5 bases, with 8 bases between them. CDR1 is SGDLS and CDR2 is YYNGEE in the germline V gene. The CDR3 nucleotides read TGTGCCAGCAGCGTAGCAGGGTTCGAGACCCAGTACTTC. Its translation is CASSVAGFETQYF. Full variable domain (outside the CDR3, taken from reference TRBV9 and TRBJ2-5): DSGVTQTPKHLITATGQRVTLRCSPRSGDLSVYWYQQSLDQGLQFLIQYYNGEERAKGNILERFSAQQFPDLHSELNLSSLELGDSALYFCASSVAGFETQYFGPGTRLLVL.